These T cell receptor beta chains were read from a single sample in a study of blood T cell repertoires in COVID-19. Sequencing used immunoSEQ multiplex PCR; TCRdb keeps in-frame clones, though not all of them. The sample has around 100,000 clones; just over 90% are singletons. Sequenced sample: peripheral blood. These receptors all come from a man aged 50-59 years with active COVID-19. Both conserved end residues are part of each CDR3. Each record gives: J gene, clone size, V gene, D gene, CDR3 protein, CDR3 DNA. D genes are given only for firm matches. Not all rows give a size; the values are once, few, many and, for expanded clones, a class.

TRBJ2-3 NA TRBV7-6 TRBD1 CASSLGTGTTDTQYF TGTGCCAGCAGCTTAGGGACAGGGACCACAGATACGCAGTATTTT
TRBJ1-1 once TRBV10-3 TRBD1 CAISDQGAETEAFF TGTGCCATCAGTGACCAGGGGGCAGAAACTGAAGCTTTCTTT
TRBJ2-7 NA TRBV5-1 TRBD1 CASSAPQGAREQYF TGCGCCAGCAGCGCGCCACAGGGGGCGAGAGAGCAGTACTTC
TRBJ1-3 NA TRBV19 NA CASSILGGPSGNTIYF TGTGCCAGTAGTATCCTAGGGGGACCCTCTGGAAACACCATATATTTT
TRBJ1-6 NA TRBV7-9 NA CASSLGGAYNSPLHF TGTGCCAGCAGCTTAGGTGGAGCCTATAATTCACCCCTCCACTTT
TRBJ2-1 NA TRBV14 TRBD2 CASSQGTRRGKLWDEQFF TGTGCCAGCAGCCAAGGAACTAGGCGGGGGAAACTTTGGGATGAGCAGTTCTTC
TRBJ2-3 NA TRBV9 TRBD1 CASSDKPGQGSTADTQYF TGTGCCAGCAGCGACAAACCGGGACAGGGGTCCACGGCAGATACGCAGTATTTT
TRBJ2-4 NA TRBV11-3 NA CASSLSVGLTQYF TGTGCCAGCAGCTTAAGTGTGGGCCTGACTCAGTACTTC
TRBJ2-1 NA TRBV18 TRBD2 CASSNLAGETFSEQFF TGTGCCAGCTCAAACTTAGCGGGAGAGACCTTCAGTGAGCAGTTCTTC
TRBJ2-3 NA TRBV23-1 TRBD2 CASSQYLPPGPSVAGGTDTQYF TGCGCCAGCAGTCAATACTTACCGCCGGGCCCGTCCGTAGCGGGCGGCACAGATACGCAGTATTTT